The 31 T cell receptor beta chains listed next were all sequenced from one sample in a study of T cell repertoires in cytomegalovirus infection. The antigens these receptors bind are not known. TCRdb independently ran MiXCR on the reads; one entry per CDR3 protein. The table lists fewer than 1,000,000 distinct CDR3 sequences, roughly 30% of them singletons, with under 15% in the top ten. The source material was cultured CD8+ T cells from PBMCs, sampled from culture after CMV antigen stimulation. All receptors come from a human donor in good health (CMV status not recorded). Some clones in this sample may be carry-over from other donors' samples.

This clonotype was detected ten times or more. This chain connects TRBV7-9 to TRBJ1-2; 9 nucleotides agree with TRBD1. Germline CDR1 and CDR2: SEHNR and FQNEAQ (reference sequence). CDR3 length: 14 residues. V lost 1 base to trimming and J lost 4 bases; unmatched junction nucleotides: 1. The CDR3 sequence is CASSLGQGGYGYTF. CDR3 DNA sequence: TGTGCCAGCAGCTTAGGACAGGGGGGCTATGGCTACACCTTC. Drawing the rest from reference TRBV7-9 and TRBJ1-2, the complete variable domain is DTGVSQNPRHKITKRGQNVTFRCDPISEHNRLYWYRQTLGQGPEFLTYFQNEAQLEKSRLLSDRFSAERPKGSFSTLEIQRTEQGDSAMYLCASSLGQGGYGYTFGSGTRLTVV.

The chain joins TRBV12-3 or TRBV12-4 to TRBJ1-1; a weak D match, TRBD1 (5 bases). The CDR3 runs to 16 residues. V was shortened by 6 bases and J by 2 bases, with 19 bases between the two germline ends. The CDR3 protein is CASSPVRGGYNTEAFF. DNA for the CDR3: TGTGCCAGCAGCCCTGTGAGGGGCGGGTATAACACTGAAGCTTTCTTT.

The CDR3 protein is CASSFSAELAGKETQYF. For the CDR3, the DNA is TGTGCCAGCAGCTTTTCGGCCGAACTAGCGGGGAAAGAGACCCAGTACTTC. J is TRBJ2-5 and V is TRBV7-2; 10 bases map to TRBD2. Trimming took 3 bases from V and 3 from J; bases not matched to a gene: 10. The CDR3 has 17 residues. CDR1 and CDR2 from the germline V gene are SGHTA and FQGNSA. Full variable domain (missing parts from reference TRBV7-2 and TRBJ2-5): GAGVSQSPSNKVTEKGKDVELRCDPISGHTALYWYRQSLGQGLEFLIYFQGNSAPDKSGLPSDRFSAERTGGSVSTLTIQRTQQEDSAVYLCASSFSAELAGKETQYFGPGTRLLVL.

This chain's CDR3 is CSARDLEDPGEKLFF. The CDR3 DNA follows: TGCAGTGCTAGAGATCTGGAGGATCCGGGTGAAAAACTGTTTTTT. The chain recombines TRBV20-1 with TRBJ1-4, with D hard to call. Trimming took 0 bases from V and 7 from J, leaving 15 bases between them. Germline V CDR1 and CDR2: DFQATT, SNEGSKA (reference sequence). CDR3 length: 15 amino acids.

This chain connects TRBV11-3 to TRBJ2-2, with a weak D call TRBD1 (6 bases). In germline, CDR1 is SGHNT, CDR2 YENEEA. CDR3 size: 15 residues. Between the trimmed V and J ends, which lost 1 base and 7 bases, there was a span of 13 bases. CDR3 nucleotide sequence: TGTGCCAGCAGCTTAGCAGGGGCGAATAACGGGGAGCTGTTTTTT. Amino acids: CASSLAGANNGELFF.

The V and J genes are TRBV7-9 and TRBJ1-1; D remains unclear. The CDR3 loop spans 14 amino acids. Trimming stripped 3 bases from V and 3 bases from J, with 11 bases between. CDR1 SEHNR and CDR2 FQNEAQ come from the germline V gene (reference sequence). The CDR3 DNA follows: TGTGCCAGCAGCTTGGCCAGGCGGGACACTGAAGCTTTCTTT. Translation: CASSLARRDTEAFF.

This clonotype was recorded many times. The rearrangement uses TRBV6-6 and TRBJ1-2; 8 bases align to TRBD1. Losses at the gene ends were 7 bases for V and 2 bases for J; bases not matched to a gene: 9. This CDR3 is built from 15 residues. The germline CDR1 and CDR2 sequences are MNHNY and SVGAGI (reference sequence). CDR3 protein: CASIDRQGINYGYTF. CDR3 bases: TGTGCCAGCATCGATCGACAGGGGATAAACTATGGCTACACCTTC.

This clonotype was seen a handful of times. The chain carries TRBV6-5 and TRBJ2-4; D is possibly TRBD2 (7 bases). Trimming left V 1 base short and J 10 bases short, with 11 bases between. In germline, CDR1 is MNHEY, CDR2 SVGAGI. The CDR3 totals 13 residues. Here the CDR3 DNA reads TGTGCCAGCAGTTACTGGGAGGGGGAAATTCAGTACTTC. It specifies CASSYWEGEIQYF.

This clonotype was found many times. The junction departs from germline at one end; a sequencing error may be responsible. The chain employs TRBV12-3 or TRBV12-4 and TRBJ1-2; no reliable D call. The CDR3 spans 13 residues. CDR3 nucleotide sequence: TGTGCCAGCAGCTTAGGTCTAAACTATGGCTACACCTTC. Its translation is CASSLGLNYGYTF.

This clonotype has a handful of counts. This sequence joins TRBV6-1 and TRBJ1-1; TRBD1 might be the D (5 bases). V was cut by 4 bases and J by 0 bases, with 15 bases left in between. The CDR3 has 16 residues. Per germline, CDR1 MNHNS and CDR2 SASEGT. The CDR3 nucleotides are TGTGCCAGCAGTGCGAGCGAGGGACGGCTGAACACTGAAGCTTTCTTT. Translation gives CASSASEGRLNTEAFF.

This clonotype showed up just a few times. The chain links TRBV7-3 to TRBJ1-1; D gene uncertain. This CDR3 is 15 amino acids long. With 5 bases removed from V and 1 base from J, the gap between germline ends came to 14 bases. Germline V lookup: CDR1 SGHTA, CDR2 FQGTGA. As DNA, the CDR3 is TGTGCCAGCAGCCGATATGGACTCCCGAACACTGAAGCTTTCTTT. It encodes CASSRYGLPNTEAFF.

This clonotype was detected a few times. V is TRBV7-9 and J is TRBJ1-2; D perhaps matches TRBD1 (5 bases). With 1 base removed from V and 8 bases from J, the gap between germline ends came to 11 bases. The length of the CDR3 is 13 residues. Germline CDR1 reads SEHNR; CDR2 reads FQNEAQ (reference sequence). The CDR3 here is CASSLGPGNGYTF. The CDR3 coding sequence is TGTGCCAGCAGCTTAGGACCAGGGAACGGCTACACCTTC.

The CDR3 DNA follows: TGTGCCACCAGGGCGACAGGGGCCTACGAGCAGTACGTC. It encodes CATRATGAYEQYV. The rearrangement uses TRBV15 and TRBJ2-7, with 8 bases identical to TRBD1. CDR1 LNHNV and CDR2 YYDKDF come from the germline V gene (reference sequence). V trimming: 6 bases; J trimming: 2 bases; junction bases outside the gene matches: 3. The CDR3 is made up of 13 amino acids.

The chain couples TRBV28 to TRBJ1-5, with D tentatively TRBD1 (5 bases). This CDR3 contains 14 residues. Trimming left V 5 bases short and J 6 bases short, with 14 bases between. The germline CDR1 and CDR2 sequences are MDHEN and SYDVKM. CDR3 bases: TGTGCCAGCAGTCCCTCCAGGGCTCTTCAGCCCCAGCATTTT. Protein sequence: CASSPSRALQPQHF.

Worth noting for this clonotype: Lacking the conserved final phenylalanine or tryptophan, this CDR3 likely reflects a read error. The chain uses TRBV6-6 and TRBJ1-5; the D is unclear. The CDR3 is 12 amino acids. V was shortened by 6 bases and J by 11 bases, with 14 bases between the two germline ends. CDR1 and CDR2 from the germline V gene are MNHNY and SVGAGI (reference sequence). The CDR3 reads CASSPDSRAQHY. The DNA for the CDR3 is TGTGCCAGCAGCCCGGATTCAAGGGCCCAGCATTAT.

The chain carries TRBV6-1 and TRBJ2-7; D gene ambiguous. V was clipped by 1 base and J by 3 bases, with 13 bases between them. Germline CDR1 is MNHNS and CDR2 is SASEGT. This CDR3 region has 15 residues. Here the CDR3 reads CASSEDSSVGYEQYV. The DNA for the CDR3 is TGTGCCAGCAGTGAAGACTCCTCAGTCGGCTACGAGCAGTACGTC.

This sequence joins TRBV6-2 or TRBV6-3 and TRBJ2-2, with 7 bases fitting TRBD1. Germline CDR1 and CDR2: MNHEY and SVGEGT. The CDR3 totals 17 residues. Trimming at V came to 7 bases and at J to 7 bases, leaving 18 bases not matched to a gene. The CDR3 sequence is CASTHPGTDSVGGELFF. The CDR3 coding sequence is TGTGCCAGCACCCACCCTGGGACAGACTCCGTCGGCGGGGAGCTGTTTTTT.

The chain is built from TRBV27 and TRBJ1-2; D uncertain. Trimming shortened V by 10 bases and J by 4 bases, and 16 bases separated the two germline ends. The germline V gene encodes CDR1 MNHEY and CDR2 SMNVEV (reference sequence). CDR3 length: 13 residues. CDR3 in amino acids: CATLPVYGYGYTF. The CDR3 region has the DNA TGTGCCACCCTCCCCGTCTACGGCTATGGCTACACCTTC.

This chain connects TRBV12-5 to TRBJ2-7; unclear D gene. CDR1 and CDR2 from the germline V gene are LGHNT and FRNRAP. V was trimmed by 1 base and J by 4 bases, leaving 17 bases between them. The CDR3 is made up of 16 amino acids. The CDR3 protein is CASGLGPQTTGYEQYF. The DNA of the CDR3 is TGTGCTAGTGGTTTGGGACCCCAGACAACGGGTTACGAGCAGTACTTC.

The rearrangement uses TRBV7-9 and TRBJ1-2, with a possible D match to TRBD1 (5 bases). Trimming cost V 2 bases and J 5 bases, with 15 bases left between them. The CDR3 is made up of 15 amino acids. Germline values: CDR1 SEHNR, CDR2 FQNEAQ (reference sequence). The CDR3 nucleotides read TGTGCCAGCAGCTTACGGGGCGCTGAGACTTATGGCTACACCTTC. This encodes CASSLRGAETYGYTF.

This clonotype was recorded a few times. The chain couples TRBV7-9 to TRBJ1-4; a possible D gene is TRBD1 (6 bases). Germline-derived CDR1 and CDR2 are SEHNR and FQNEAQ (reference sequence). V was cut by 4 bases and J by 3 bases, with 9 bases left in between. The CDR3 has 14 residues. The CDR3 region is CASSSSGANEKLFF. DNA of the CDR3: TGTGCCAGCAGCTCGTCAGGGGCTAATGAAAAACTGTTTTTT.

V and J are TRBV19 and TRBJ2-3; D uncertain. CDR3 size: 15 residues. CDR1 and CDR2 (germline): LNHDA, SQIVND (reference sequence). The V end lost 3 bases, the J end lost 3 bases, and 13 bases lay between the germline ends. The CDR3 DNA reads TGTGCCAGTAGTATTACGTTGGCAGTTACAGATACGCAGTATTTT. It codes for CASSITLAVTDTQYF.

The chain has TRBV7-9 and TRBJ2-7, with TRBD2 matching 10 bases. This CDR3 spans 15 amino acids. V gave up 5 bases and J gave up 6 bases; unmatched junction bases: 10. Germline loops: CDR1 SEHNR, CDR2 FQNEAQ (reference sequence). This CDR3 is CASSGQAGGLLEQYV. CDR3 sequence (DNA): TGTGCCAGCAGCGGGCAAGCGGGGGGGCTCCTCGAGCAGTACGTC.

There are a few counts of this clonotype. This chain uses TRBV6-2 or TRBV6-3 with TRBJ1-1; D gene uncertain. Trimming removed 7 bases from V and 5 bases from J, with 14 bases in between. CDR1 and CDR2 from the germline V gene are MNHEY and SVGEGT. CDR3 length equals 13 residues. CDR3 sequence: CASNRAVGTEAFF. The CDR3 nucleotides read TGTGCCAGCAACCGGGCGGTAGGTACTGAAGCTTTCTTT.

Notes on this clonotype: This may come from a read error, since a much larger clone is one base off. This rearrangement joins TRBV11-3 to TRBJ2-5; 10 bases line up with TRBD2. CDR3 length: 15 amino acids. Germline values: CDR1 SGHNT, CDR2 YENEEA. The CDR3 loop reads CVSSRGAGGQETQYF. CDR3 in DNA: TGTGTCAGCAGCCGGGGAGCGGGGGGGCAAGAGACCCAGTACTTC.

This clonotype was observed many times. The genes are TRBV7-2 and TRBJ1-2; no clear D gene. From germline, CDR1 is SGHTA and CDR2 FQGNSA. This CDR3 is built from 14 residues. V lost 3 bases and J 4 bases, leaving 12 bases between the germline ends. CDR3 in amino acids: CASSLNTRAYGYTF. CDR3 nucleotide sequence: TGTGCCAGCAGCTTGAACACCCGGGCCTATGGCTACACCTTC.

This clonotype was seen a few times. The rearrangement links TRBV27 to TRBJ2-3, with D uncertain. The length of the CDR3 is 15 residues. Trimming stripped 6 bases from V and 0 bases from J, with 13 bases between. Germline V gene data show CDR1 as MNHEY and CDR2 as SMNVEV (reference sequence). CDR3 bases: TGTGCCAGCAGCCAACCGTATCTTAGCACAGATACGCAGTATTTT. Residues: CASSQPYLSTDTQYF.

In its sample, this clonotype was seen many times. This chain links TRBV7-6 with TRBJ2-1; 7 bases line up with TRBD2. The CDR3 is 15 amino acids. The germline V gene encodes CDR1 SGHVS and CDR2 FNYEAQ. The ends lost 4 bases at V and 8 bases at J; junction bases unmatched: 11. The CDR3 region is CASSSGGNQWDEQFF. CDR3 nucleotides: TGTGCCAGCAGCTCCGGGGGGAACCAGTGGGATGAGCAGTTCTTC.

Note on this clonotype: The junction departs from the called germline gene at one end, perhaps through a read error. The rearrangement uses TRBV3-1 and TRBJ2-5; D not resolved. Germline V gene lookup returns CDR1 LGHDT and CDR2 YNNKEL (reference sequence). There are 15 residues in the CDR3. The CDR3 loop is CASSQKGYIQGTQYF. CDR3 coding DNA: TGTGCCAGCAGCCAAAAGGGTTATATCCAAGGGACCCAGTACTTC.

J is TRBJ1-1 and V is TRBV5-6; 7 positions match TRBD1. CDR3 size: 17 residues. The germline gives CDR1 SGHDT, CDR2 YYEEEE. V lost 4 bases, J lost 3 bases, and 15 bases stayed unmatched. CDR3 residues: CASSAGIRRQGDTEAFF. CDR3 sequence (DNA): TGTGCCAGCAGCGCCGGAATTCGCAGACAGGGTGACACTGAAGCTTTCTTT.

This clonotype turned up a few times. CDR3 sequence: CASSSRQGPDTEAFF. In DNA form, the CDR3 reads TGTGCCAGCAGCTCCCGACAGGGACCGGACACTGAAGCTTTCTTT. This chain connects TRBV7-8 to TRBJ1-1; 7 bases fit TRBD1. CDR3 length: 15 amino acids. Germline CDR1 is SGHVS and CDR2 is FQNEAQ. V shed 4 bases, J shed 3 bases, and the junction held 8 bases outside the gene matches.